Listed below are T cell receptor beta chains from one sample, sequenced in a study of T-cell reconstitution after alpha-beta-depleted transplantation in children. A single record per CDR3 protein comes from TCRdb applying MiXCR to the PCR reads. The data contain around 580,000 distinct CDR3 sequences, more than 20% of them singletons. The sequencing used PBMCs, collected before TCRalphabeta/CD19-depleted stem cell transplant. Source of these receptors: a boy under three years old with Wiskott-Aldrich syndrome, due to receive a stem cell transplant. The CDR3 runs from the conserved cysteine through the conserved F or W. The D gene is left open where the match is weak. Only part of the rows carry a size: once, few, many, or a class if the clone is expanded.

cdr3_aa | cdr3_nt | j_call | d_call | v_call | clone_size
CASSDGLAANEQFF | TGTGCCAGCAGCGACGGACTAGCGGCCAATGAGCAGTTCTTC | TRBJ2-1 | TRBD2 | TRBV5-6 | NA
CASGPGTSPTNEKLFF | TGCGCCAGCGGTCCCGGGACATCCCCAACTAATGAAAAACTGTTTTTT | TRBJ1-4 | NA | TRBV5-1 | few
CASSFVGAGTEAFF | TGTGCCAGCAGTTTCGTAGGGGCCGGGACTGAAGCTTTCTTT | TRBJ1-1 | NA | TRBV27 | NA
CASSLFRGENNEQFF | TGTGCCAGCAGTTTATTTAGGGGAGAAAACAATGAGCAGTTCTTC | TRBJ2-1 | NA | TRBV12-3/TRBV12-4 | NA
CASSGGLKETQYF | TGTGCCAGCAGTGGGGGCCTAAAAGAGACCCAGTACTTC | TRBJ2-5 | NA | TRBV6-1 | few
CASSLFGRDEGEKLFF | TGCGCCAGCAGCTTGTTTGGCCGGGACGAAGGGGAAAAACTGTTTTTT | TRBJ1-4 | NA | TRBV5-1 | NA
CASHRGLEEKLFF | TGTGCCAGTCACAGGGGGCTAGAGGAAAAACTGTTTTTT | TRBJ1-4 | TRBD1 | TRBV2 | NA
CCAAPGLAGTHDEQYF | TGCTGTGCTGCGCCGGGACTAGCGGGAACTCATGACGAGCAGTACTTC | TRBJ2-7 | TRBD2 | TRBV20-1 | NA
CSVGQNTGELFF | TGCAGCGTTGGACAGAACACCGGGGAGCTGTTTTTT | TRBJ2-2 | NA | TRBV29-1 | few
CASSPPSRQRTGSYEQYF | TGTGCCAGCTCACCACCTTCCAGGCAGCGAACTGGTTCCTACGAGCAGTACTTC | TRBJ2-7 | NA | TRBV18 | NA
CASSLEGLGRNEQFF | TGTGCCAGCAGCTTAGAGGGACTAGGTAGGAATGAGCAGTTCTTC | TRBJ2-1 | TRBD2 | TRBV7-3 | NA
CASSGSGTDYSGANVLTF | TGTGCCAGCAGCGGATCCGGGACAGACTACTCTGGGGCCAACGTCCTGACTTTC | TRBJ2-6 | TRBD1 | TRBV5-6 | NA
CASSFWTAGSYNEQFF | TGTGCCAGCAGCTTCTGGACCGCCGGCTCCTACAATGAGCAGTTCTTC | TRBJ2-1 | NA | TRBV7-3 | NA
CASSVGVAAQETQYF | TGTGCCAGCAGTGTAGGGGTGGCGGCCCAAGAGACCCAGTACTTC | TRBJ2-5 | NA | TRBV7-3 | few
CASSLGGSALFRETQYF | TGTGCCAGCAGCTTAGGGGGGTCGGCTTTGTTCCGGGAGACCCAGTACTTC | TRBJ2-5 | NA | TRBV7-7 | NA
CSARNDRGGTEAFF | TGCAGTGCTAGAAATGACAGGGGAGGGACTGAAGCTTTCTTT | TRBJ1-1 | TRBD1 | TRBV20-1 | few
CASNDVDTQYF | TGTGCCAGTAACGACGTAGATACGCAGTATTTT | TRBJ2-3 | NA | TRBV12-3/TRBV12-4 | NA
CASSLPQGVTDTQYF | TGCGCCAGCAGCTTGCCACAGGGAGTAACAGATACGCAGTATTTT | TRBJ2-3 | NA | TRBV5-1 | NA
CASSSGPRKPGELFF | TGCGCCAGCAGCTCCGGGCCTCGAAAGCCCGGGGAGCTGTTTTTT | TRBJ2-2 | NA | TRBV5-1 | NA
CSDTDRAGNTIYF | TGCAGCGATACGGACAGGGCTGGAAACACCATATATTTT | TRBJ1-3 | TRBD1 | TRBV29-1 | NA
CASSETLSTEAFF | TGCGCCAGCAGTGAGACCCTGAGCACTGAAGCTTTCTTT | TRBJ1-1 | NA | TRBV10-2 | few
CASSLDPSTNEKLFF | TGCGCCAGCAGCTTGGATCCTTCAACTAATGAAAAACTGTTTTTT | TRBJ1-4 | NA | TRBV5-1 | NA
CASSLDPFDQPQHF | TGTGCCAGCAGCTTAGATCCCTTTGATCAGCCCCAGCATTTT | TRBJ1-5 | NA | TRBV11-2 | NA
CASSIGTLNQPQHF | TGTGCCAGCAGTATCGGGACCCTTAATCAGCCCCAGCATTTT | TRBJ1-5 | NA | TRBV12-3/TRBV12-4 | NA
CASSSGDPSSYNEQFF | TGTGCCAGCAGCTCCGGGGACCCGAGCTCCTACAATGAGCAGTTCTTC | TRBJ2-1 | NA | TRBV7-2 | few
CASSWTEETQYF | TGCGCCAGCAGCTGGACAGAAGAGACCCAGTACTTC | TRBJ2-5 | NA | TRBV5-1 | few
CASSPTDRARVGQYF | TGCGCCAGCAGCCCCACGGACAGGGCGAGGGTGGGGCAGTACTTC | TRBJ2-7 | TRBD1 | TRBV5-1 | NA
CASSVAIRRAVDEQFF | TGTGCCAGCAGCGTAGCAATCCGGAGGGCCGTCGATGAGCAGTTCTTC | TRBJ2-1 | NA | TRBV9 | NA
CASSPYSVEAFF | TGTGCCAGCAGTCCGTACAGCGTTGAAGCTTTCTTT | TRBJ1-1 | NA | TRBV12-3/TRBV12-4 | few
CSARDLGGVNQPQHF | TGCAGTGCTAGAGACCTCGGGGGAGTCAATCAGCCCCAGCATTTT | TRBJ1-5 | NA | TRBV20-1 | NA
CSAPGLAGGSRQETQYF | TGCAGTGCCCCTGGACTAGCGGGAGGATCCCGCCAAGAGACCCAGTACTTC | TRBJ2-5 | TRBD2 | TRBV20-1 | few
CASGGTGELFF | TGTGCCAGCGGGGGGACCGGGGAGCTGTTTTTT | TRBJ2-2 | NA | TRBV6-5 | NA
CASRLRLLTRQGADTEAFF | TGTGCCAGCAGACTTAGGCTACTGACGAGGCAGGGGGCGGACACTGAAGCTTTCTTT | TRBJ1-1 | TRBD1 | TRBV27 | NA
CASSLDSTGFHEQYF | TGTGCCAGCAGCTTAGACTCGACAGGGTTCCACGAGCAGTACTTC | TRBJ2-7 | TRBD1 | TRBV7-7 | NA
CATSAPRTGTDTQYF | TGTGCCACCAGTGCCCCGCGGACAGGGACAGATACGCAGTATTTT | TRBJ2-3 | TRBD1 | TRBV24-1 | NA
CASSPGLAGFAFF | TGTGCCAGCAGTCCCGGACTAGCGGGTTTCGCGTTCTTC | TRBJ2-5 | TRBD2 | TRBV12-3/TRBV12-4 | few
CSARGDRGRDLYTQYF | TGCAGTGCTAGGGGGGACAGGGGGCGAGATTTATATACCCAGTACTTC | TRBJ2-5 | TRBD1 | TRBV20-1 | NA
CSARARMGPYGYTF | TGCAGTGCTAGAGCGAGGATGGGGCCCTATGGCTACACCTTC | TRBJ1-2 | NA | TRBV20-1 | NA
CASKGSQYSPLHF | TGTGCCAGCAAGGGGAGCCAGTATTCACCCCTCCACTTT | TRBJ1-6 | NA | TRBV28 | few